This record looks at one T cell receptor (beta chain) sequence and its context. The data belong to a study of control samples from healthy donors and cancer patients. Produced via immunoSEQ multiplex PCR; TCRdb's table is partial and in-frame only. The sample holds around 100,000 clones, around 90% seen once. CDR1 is LNHDA, CDR2 SQIVND, per germline (reference sequence). Trimming took off 6 bases at V and 0 bases at J, with 14 bases between the two ends. The CDR3 covers 16 residues. The J gene is TRBJ1-4, the V gene TRBV19, with a weak D call TRBD1 (6 bases). This clonotype was obtained from a man aged 25-45 years in good health. Source material: blood. The CDR3 DNA sequence: TGTGCCAGTAGCACCGGGACAACTGCAACTAATGAAAAACTGTTTTTT. Protein product: CASSTGTTATNEKLFF.